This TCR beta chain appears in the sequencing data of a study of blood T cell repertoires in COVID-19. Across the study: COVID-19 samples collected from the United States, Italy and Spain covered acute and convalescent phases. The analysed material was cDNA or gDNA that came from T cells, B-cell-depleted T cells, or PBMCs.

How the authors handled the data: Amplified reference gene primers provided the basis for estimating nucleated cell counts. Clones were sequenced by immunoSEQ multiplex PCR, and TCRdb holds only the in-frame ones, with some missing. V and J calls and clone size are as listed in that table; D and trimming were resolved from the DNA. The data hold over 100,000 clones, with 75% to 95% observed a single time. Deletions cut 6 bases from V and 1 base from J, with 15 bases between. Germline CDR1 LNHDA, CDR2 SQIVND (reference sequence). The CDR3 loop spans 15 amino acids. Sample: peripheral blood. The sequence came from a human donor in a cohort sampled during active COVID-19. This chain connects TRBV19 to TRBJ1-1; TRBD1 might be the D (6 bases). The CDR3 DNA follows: TGTGCCAGTAGACAGGGCTCTCAGAGGAACACTGAAGCTTTCTTT. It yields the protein CASRQGSQRNTEAFF.